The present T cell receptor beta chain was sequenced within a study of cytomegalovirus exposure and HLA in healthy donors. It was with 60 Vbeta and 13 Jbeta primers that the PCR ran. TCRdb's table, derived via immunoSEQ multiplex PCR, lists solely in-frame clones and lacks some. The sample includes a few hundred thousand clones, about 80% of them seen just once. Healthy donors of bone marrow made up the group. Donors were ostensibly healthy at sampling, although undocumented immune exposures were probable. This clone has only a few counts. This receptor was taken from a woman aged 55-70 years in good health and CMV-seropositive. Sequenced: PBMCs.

DNA of the CDR3: TGCGCCAGCAGCCCTGACAGCATGAACACTGAAGCTTTCTTT. This encodes CASSPDSMNTEAFF. V is TRBV10-2 and J is TRBJ1-1, with a possible D match to TRBD1 (5 bases). The V and J ends lost 6 bases and 0 bases respectively, with 11 bases between them. CDR3 length: 14 amino acids. Looked up from germline, CDR1 is WSHSY and CDR2 is SAAADI.